The 20 T cell receptor beta chains listed next were all sequenced from one sample in a study of T cell repertoires in cytomegalovirus infection. What these receptors recognize is not known. TCRdb reprocessed the reads via MiXCR and lists one record per CDR3 protein. The sample consists of roughly 800,000 distinct CDR3 sequences, 25% to 30% of them appearing once. The sequenced sample was cultured CD8+ T cells from PBMCs, obtained from culture after CMV antigen stimulation. The receptors were sampled from a human donor in good health (CMV status not recorded). Some clones in this sample may be carry-over from other donors' samples.

The V and J genes are TRBV6-5 and TRBJ2-3, with D possibly matching TRBD2 (6 bases). The V and J ends lost 6 bases and 6 bases respectively, with 16 bases between them. CDR3 size: 14 residues. Germline loops: CDR1 MNHEY, CDR2 SVGAGI. CDR3 bases: TGTGCCAGCAGGCCGGCCCCGGGGGTGGATACGCAGTATTTT. Protein product: CASRPAPGVDTQYF.

This clonotype was detected a few times. The genes are TRBV7-9 and TRBJ2-7; tentative D call: TRBD1 (6 bases). Germline values: CDR1 SEHNR, CDR2 FQNEAQ (reference sequence). The CDR3 runs 15 residues. V lost 5 bases to trimming and J lost 3 bases, with 17 bases between them. DNA for the CDR3: TGTGCCAGCAGCCTATACCGGGACATCCTCTACGAGCAGTACTTC. Protein sequence: CASSLYRDILYEQYF.

This clonotype was seen repeatedly, ten times or more. V usage is TRBV7-8 and J usage is TRBJ2-1; 11 bases fit TRBD2. Losses at the gene ends were 6 bases for V and 7 bases for J; bases not matched to a gene: 11. Germline V gene sequence: CDR1 SGHVS, CDR2 FQNEAQ. The CDR3 contains 16 residues. The CDR3 coding sequence is TGTGCCAGCAGTCGTCTAGCGGGGGGCGCATCGAATGAGCAGTTCTTC. It yields the protein CASSRLAGGASNEQFF.

The table lists this clonotype with a few counts. The chain recombines TRBV7-2 with TRBJ2-5; D assignment may be TRBD1 or TRBD2 (6 bases each). Trimming took off 1 base at V and 7 bases at J, with 16 bases between the two ends. The CDR3 is made up of 15 amino acids. The germline CDR1 and CDR2 sequences are SGHTA and FQGNSA. This chain's CDR3 is CASSLGRGPLGTQYF. Written as DNA, the CDR3 is TGTGCCAGCAGCTTAGGACGGGGGCCCCTGGGGACCCAGTACTTC. The full variable domain, its missing parts supplied by reference TRBV7-2 and TRBJ2-5, is GAGVSQSPSNKVTEKGKDVELRCDPISGHTALYWYRQSLGQGLEFLIYFQGNSAPDKSGLPSDRFSAERTGGSVSTLTIQRTQQEDSAVYLCASSLGRGPLGTQYFGPGTRLLVL.

This clonotype has a handful of counts. The chain links TRBV27 to TRBJ1-2; no definite D call. Trimming stripped 11 bases from V and 4 bases from J, with 14 bases between. Per germline, CDR1 MNHEY and CDR2 SMNVEV (reference sequence). The CDR3 extends over 12 amino acids. The CDR3 spells CASRWGSYGYTF. The CDR3 DNA reads TGTGCCTCGCGGTGGGGTTCCTATGGCTACACCTTC.

This clonotype has more than one count but fewer than ten. The chain links TRBV7-9 to TRBJ1-2; TRBD1 aligns across 8 bases. Trimming cost V 7 bases and J 5 bases; bases outside gene matches: 6. The CDR3 contains 13 residues. Germline lookup yields CDR1 SEHNR and CDR2 FQNEAQ (reference sequence). This CDR3 reads CASTLTGAYGYTF. In nucleotides, the CDR3 is TGTGCCAGCACCCTGACAGGGGCTTATGGCTACACCTTC.

This clonotype has just a few counts. The chain links TRBV27 to TRBJ1-1; 7 positions match TRBD1. Germline trimming cut 6 bases from V and 8 bases from J; bases unmatched to any gene: 9. The length of the CDR3 is 13 residues. Germline V lookup: CDR1 MNHEY, CDR2 SMNVEV (reference sequence). The CDR3 is CASRPGTALEAFF. The CDR3 DNA is TGTGCCAGCAGGCCAGGGACAGCCCTCGAAGCTTTCTTT.

This clonotype has just one count. The chain has TRBV5-4 and TRBJ2-7; possible D gene TRBD2, 6 bases. Germline V gives CDR1 SGHNT, CDR2 YYREEE (reference sequence). This CDR3 spans 15 amino acids. The germline V and J ends were trimmed by 3 bases and 4 bases, with 17 bases remaining between them. In DNA form, the CDR3 reads TGTGCCAGCAGCTCCCTCGGGGGAGCGCAGTACGAGCAGTACTTC. Translating it yields CASSSLGGAQYEQYF.

This clonotype was found many times. The J gene is TRBJ2-7, the V gene TRBV7-8; possibly TRBD1 for D (6 bases). This CDR3 comprises 13 residues. Trimming took off 4 bases at V and 3 bases at J, with 10 bases between the two ends. Germline V CDR1 and CDR2: SGHVS, FQNEAQ. The CDR3 protein is CASSSGDRYEQYF. DNA for the CDR3: TGTGCCAGCAGCTCAGGGGATCGCTACGAGCAGTACTTC.

This chain links TRBV4-2 with TRBJ2-2, with a weak D call TRBD2 (6 bases). CDR1 LGHNA and CDR2 YNFKEQ come from the germline V gene. V lost 8 bases to trimming and J lost 0 bases, with 13 bases between them. CDR3 length: 15 amino acids. For the CDR3, the DNA is TGTGCCAGCGGGATTGCGGGGACGAACACCGGGGAGCTGTTTTTT. It encodes CASGIAGTNTGELFF.

CDR3 protein: CASSVDGTDTGELFF. For the CDR3, the DNA is TGTGCCAGCAGCGTAGACGGGACGGACACCGGGGAGCTGTTTTTT. The rearrangement joins TRBV9 to TRBJ2-2; TRBD1 or TRBD2 may be the D gene (5 bases each). There are 15 residues in the CDR3. The V gene's germline CDR1 is SGDLS and CDR2 YYNGEE. Between the trimmed V and J ends, which lost 0 bases and 3 bases, there was a span of 9 bases.

The V and J genes are TRBV7-8 and TRBJ1-4; no clear D. CDR3 length equals 18 residues. The germline V gene encodes CDR1 SGHVS and CDR2 FQNEAQ. Between the trimmed V and J ends, which lost 0 bases and 0 bases, there was a span of 14 bases. CDR3 protein: CASSLAPRVTATNEKLFF. The DNA for the CDR3 is TGTGCCAGCAGCTTAGCCCCTCGAGTCACGGCAACTAATGAAAAACTGTTTTTT.

This clonotype was observed many times. J is TRBJ2-1 and V is TRBV7-2; 7 bases are shared with TRBD1. J gave up 4 bases and V 5 bases, and 8 bases lay outside the gene matches. CDR1 and CDR2 (germline): SGHTA, FQGNSA. The CDR3 consists of 15 residues. The CDR3 reads CASSQTGYPYNEQFF. CDR3 DNA: TGTGCCAGCAGCCAGACAGGGTATCCATACAATGAGCAGTTCTTC.

This chain uses TRBV12-3 or TRBV12-4 with TRBJ2-4, with no clear D. The CDR3 is made up of 14 amino acids. V was shortened by 4 bases and J by 0 bases, with 7 bases between the two germline ends. CDR3 loop: CASSSPVAKNIQYF. For the CDR3, the DNA is TGTGCCAGCAGTTCACCGGTAGCCAAAAACATTCAGTACTTC.

This clonotype was seen only a few times. The chain is built from TRBV6-5 and TRBJ2-5; D gene uncertain. CDR3 size: 15 residues. V was clipped by 2 bases and J by 5 bases, with 15 bases between them. Looked up from germline, CDR1 is MNHEY and CDR2 is SVGAGI. The CDR3 sequence is CASSYRLAEWETQYF. The CDR3 DNA reads TGTGCCAGCAGTTACAGGTTGGCAGAGTGGGAGACCCAGTACTTC.

This clonotype was seen repeatedly, ten times or more. The chain is built from TRBV7-9 and TRBJ2-1; 7 bases match TRBD2. Trimming cost V 6 bases and J 4 bases; bases outside gene matches: 24. There are 20 residues in the CDR3. The V gene's germline CDR1 is SEHNR and CDR2 FQNEAQ (reference sequence). CDR3 loop: CASRPTSLRRETSRYNEQFF. The CDR3 nucleotides read TGTGCCAGCAGACCCACATCGTTGCGGCGGGAGACTAGCCGTTACAATGAGCAGTTCTTC. The whole variable domain, remainder taken from reference TRBV7-9 and TRBJ2-1, is DTGVSQNPRHKITKRGQNVTFRCDPISEHNRLYWYRQTLGQGPEFLTYFQNEAQLEKSRLLSDRFSAERPKGSFSTLEIQRTEQGDSAMYLCASRPTSLRRETSRYNEQFFGPGTRLTVL.

This clonotype has at least ten counts. This sequence joins TRBV11-2 and TRBJ1-2, with D perhaps TRBD1 (5 bases). This CDR3 is 13 amino acids long. Germline CDR1 and CDR2: SGHAT and FQNNGV. The V end was cut by 2 bases, the J end by 2 bases, with 6 bases between. The chain's CDR3 is CASSLKGNYGYTF. The CDR3 nucleotides are TGTGCCAGCAGCTTAAAGGGGAACTATGGCTACACCTTC.

This clonotype showed up many times. The CDR3 coding sequence is TGTGCCAGCAGCTCGGGGACAGACGGGGACGAGCAGTACTTC. Translating gives CASSSGTDGDEQYF. The chain is built from TRBV7-2 and TRBJ2-7, with 7 bases that match TRBD1. Trimming at V came to 4 bases and at J to 5 bases, leaving 8 bases not matched to a gene. Germline CDR1 reads SGHTA; CDR2 reads FQGNSA. CDR3 length: 14 residues.

This clonotype was seen ten or more times. The V call is TRBV12-3 or TRBV12-4, the J call TRBJ2-1; unclear D gene. The germline V and J ends were trimmed by 3 bases and 7 bases, with 7 bases remaining between them. The CDR3 is 12 residues long. This chain's CDR3 is CASSFSLNEQFF. The DNA of the CDR3 is TGTGCCAGCAGTTTCTCCTTGAATGAGCAGTTCTTC.

The chain carries TRBV12-3 or TRBV12-4 and TRBJ1-2, with a possible D match to TRBD1 (5 bases). The length of the CDR3 is 11 residues. V lost 5 bases and J lost 13, with 14 bases in between. The CDR3 bases are TGTGCCAGCAGTCCAGGGACTCTCAGCACCTTC. It codes for CASSPGTLSTF.